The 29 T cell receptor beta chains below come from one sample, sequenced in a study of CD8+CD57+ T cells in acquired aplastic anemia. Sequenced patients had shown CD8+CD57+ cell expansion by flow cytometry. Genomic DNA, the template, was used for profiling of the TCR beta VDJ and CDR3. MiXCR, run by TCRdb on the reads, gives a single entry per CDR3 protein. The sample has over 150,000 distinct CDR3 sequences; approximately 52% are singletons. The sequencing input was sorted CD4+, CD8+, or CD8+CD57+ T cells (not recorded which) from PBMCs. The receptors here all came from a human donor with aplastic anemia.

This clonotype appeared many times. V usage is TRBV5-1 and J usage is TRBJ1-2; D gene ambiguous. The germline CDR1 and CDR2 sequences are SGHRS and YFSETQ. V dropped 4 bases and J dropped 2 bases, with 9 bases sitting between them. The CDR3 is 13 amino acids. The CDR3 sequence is CASSGGINYGYTF. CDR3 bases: TGCGCCAGCAGCGGCGGGATAAACTATGGCTACACCTTC.

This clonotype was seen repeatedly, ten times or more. The CDR3 bases are TGTGCCAGCAGTATACAGGCTGGGGGTGGCTACACCTTC. Translated: CASSIQAGGGYTF. The chain couples TRBV27 to TRBJ1-2, with D possibly matching TRBD1 (5 bases). The germline V gene has CDR1 MNHEY and CDR2 SMNVEV (reference sequence). The germline V and J ends were trimmed by 5 bases and 7 bases, with 14 bases remaining between them. This CDR3 is built from 13 residues.

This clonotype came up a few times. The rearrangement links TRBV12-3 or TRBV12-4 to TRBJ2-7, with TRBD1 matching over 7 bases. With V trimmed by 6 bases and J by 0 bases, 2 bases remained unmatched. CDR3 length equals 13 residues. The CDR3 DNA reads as TGTGCCAGCAGAAGGGACAGCTCCTACGAGCAGTACTTC. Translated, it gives CASRRDSSYEQYF.

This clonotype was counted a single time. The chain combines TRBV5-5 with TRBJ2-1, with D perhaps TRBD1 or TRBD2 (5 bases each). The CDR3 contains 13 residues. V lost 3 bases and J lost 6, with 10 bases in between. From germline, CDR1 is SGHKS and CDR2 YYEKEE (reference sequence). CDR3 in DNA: TGTGCCAGCAGCTCGGGGCAATGCAATGAGCAGTTCTTC. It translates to CASSSGQCNEQFF. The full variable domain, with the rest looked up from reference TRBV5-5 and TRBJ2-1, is DAGVTQSPTHLIKTRGQQVTLRCSPISGHKSVSWYQQVLGQGPQFIFQYYEKEERGRGNFPDRFSARQFPNYSSELNVNALLLGDSALYLCASSSGQCNEQFFGPGTRLTVL.

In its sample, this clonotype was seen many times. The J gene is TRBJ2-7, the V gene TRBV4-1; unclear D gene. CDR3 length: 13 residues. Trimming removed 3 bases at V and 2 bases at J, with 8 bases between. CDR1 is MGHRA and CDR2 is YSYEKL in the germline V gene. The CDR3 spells CASSHPGTYEQYF. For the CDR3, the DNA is TGCGCCAGCAGCCACCCGGGCACCTACGAGCAGTACTTC.

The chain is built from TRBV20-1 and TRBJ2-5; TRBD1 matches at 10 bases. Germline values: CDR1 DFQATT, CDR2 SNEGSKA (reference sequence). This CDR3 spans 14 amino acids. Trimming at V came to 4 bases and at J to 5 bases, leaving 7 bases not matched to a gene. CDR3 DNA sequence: TGCAGTGCTATTCGACAGGGGGCGGGGGAGACCCAGTACTTC. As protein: CSAIRQGAGETQYF.

The CDR3 coding sequence is TGCAGAGGGGGAGGGGCCCCCAACTATGGCTACACCTTC. Its protein product is CRGGGAPNYGYTF. This rearrangement joins TRBV20-1 to TRBJ1-2; weak D call: TRBD1 (6 bases). The V gene's germline CDR1 is DFQATT and CDR2 SNEGSKA (reference sequence). This CDR3 has 13 amino acids.

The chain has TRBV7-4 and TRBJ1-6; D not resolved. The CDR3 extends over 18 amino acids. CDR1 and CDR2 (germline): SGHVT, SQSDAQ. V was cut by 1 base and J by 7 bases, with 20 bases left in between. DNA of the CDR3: TGTGCCAGCAGCTTAGGCTCACAGTCTCCGTTGGGGAATTCACCCCTCCACTTT. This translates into CASSLGSQSPLGNSPLHF.

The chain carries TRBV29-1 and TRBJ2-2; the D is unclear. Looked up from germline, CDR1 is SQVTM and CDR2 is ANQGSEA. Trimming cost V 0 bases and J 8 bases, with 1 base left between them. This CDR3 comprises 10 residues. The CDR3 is CSVEDGELFF. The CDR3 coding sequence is TGCAGCGTTGAAGATGGGGAGCTGTTTTTT.

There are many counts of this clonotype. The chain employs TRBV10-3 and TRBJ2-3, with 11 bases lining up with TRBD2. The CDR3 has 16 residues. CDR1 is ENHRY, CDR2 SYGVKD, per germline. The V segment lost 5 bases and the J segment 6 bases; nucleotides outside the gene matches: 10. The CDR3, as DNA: TGTGCCATCAGTAACCTCCTAGCGGGGGGCGAGGATACGCAGTATTTT. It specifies CAISNLLAGGEDTQYF.

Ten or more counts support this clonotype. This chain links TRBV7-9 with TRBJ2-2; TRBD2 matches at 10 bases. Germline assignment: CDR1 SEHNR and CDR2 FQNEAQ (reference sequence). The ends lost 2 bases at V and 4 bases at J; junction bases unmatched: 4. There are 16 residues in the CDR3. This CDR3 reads CASSLTAGGPTGELFF. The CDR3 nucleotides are TGTGCCAGCAGCTTAACAGCGGGGGGGCCCACCGGGGAGCTGTTTTTT.

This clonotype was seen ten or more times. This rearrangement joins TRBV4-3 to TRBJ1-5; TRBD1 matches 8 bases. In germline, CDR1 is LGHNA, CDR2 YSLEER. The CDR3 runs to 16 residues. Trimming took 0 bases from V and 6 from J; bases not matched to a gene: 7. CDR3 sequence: CASSQDAGGVGQPQHF. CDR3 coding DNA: TGCGCCAGCAGCCAAGATGCAGGGGGCGTGGGTCAGCCCCAGCATTTT.

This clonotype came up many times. As DNA, the CDR3 is TGTGCCAGCAGCCACGCCGACTTTAGTGCGAGCGGGGGGGCAGATACGCAGTATTTT. This translates into CASSHADFSASGGADTQYF. V and J are TRBV4-2 and TRBJ2-3, with TRBD2 identical over 10 bases. The CDR3 length is 19 residues. CDR1 is LGHNA and CDR2 is YNFKEQ in the germline V gene. V dropped 3 bases and J dropped 4; count of bases not matched to a gene: 16.

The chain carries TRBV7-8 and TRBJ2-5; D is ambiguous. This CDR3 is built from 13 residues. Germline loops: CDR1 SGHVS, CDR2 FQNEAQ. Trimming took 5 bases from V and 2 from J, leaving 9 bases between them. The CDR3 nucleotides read TGTGCCAGCAGCCCTCGGGCTCAAGAGACCCAGTACTTC. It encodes CASSPRAQETQYF.

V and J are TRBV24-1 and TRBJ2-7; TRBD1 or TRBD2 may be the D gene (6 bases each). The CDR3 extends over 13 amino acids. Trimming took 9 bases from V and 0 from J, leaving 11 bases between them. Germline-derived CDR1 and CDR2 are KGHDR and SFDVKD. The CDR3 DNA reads TGTGCCACCGGGGGGCAGGGCTCCTACGAGCAGTACTTC. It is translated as CATGGQGSYEQYF.

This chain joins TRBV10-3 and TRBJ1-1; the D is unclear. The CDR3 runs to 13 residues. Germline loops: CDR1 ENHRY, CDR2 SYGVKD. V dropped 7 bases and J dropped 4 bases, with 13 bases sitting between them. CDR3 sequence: CAITPDGSTEAFF. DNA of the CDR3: TGTGCCATCACCCCGGACGGAAGCACTGAAGCTTTCTTT.

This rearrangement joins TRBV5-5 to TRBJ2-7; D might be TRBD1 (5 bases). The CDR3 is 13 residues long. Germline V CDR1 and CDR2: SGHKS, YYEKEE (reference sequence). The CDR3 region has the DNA TGTGCTAGTTGGGCAGATCAGGGCTACGAGCAGTACTTC. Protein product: CASWADQGYEQYF.

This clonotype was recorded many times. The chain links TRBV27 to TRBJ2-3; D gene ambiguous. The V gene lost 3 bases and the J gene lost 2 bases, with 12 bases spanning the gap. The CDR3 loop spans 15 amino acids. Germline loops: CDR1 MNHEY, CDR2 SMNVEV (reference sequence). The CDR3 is CASSFRPTATDTQYF. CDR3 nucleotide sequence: TGTGCCAGCAGTTTTCGACCAACTGCCACAGATACGCAGTATTTT.

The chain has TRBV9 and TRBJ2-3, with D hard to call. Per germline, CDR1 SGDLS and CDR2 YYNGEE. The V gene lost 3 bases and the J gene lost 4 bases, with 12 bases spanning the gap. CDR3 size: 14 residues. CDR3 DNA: TGTGCCAGCAGCGCCTTGGACCTGGCAGATACGCAGTATTTT. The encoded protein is CASSALDLADTQYF. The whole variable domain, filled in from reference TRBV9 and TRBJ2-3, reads DSGVTQTPKHLITATGQRVTLRCSPRSGDLSVYWYQQSLDQGLQFLIQYYNGEERAKGNILERFSAQQFPDLHSELNLSSLELGDSALYFCASSALDLADTQYFGPGTRLTVL.

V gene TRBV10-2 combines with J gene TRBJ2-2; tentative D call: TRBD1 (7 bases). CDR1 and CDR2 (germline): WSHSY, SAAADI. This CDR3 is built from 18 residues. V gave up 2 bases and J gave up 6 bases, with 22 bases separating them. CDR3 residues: CASSETGEVWGTAGELFF. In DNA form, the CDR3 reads TGCGCCAGCAGTGAGACAGGGGAGGTTTGGGGCACCGCCGGGGAGCTGTTTTTT.

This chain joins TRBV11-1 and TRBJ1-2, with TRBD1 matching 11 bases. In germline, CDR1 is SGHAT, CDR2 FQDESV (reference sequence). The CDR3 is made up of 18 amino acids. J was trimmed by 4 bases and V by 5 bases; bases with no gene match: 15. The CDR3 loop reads CASSGTGGETQMLYGYTF. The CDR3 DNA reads TGTGCCAGCAGCGGGACAGGGGGGGAGACCCAGATGCTCTATGGCTACACCTTC.

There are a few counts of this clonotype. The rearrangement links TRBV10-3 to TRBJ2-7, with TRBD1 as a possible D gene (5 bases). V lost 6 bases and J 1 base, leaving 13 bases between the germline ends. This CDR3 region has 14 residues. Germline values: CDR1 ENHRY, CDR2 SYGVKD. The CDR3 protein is CAISPTVTSYEQYF. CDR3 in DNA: TGTGCCATCAGCCCGACAGTGACGTCCTACGAGCAGTACTTC.

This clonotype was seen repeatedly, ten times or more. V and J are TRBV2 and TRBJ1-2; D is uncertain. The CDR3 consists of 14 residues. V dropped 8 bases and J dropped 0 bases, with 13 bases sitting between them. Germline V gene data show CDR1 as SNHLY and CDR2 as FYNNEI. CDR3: CASPGFPANYGYTF. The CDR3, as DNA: TGTGCCAGCCCGGGCTTCCCAGCTAACTATGGCTACACCTTC.

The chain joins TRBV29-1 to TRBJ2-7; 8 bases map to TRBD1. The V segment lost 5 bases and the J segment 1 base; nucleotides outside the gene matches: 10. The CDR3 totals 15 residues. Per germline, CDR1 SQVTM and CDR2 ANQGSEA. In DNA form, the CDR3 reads TGCAGCGTTCCCAACCGACAGGGGATATCCTACGAGCAGTACTTC. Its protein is CSVPNRQGISYEQYF.

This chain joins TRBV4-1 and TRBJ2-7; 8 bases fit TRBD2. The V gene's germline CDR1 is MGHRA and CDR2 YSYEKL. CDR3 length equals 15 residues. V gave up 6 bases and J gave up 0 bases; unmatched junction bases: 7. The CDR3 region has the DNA TGCGCCAGCAGACCTACTAGCGGAAACTCCTACGAGCAGTACTTC. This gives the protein CASRPTSGNSYEQYF.

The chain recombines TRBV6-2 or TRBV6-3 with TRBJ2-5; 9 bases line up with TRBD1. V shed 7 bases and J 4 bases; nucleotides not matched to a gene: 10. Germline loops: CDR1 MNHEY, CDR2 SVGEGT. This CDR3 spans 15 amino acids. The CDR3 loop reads CASTTGTGLSETQYF. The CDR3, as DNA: TGTGCCAGCACGACCGGGACAGGGCTCTCAGAGACCCAGTACTTC.

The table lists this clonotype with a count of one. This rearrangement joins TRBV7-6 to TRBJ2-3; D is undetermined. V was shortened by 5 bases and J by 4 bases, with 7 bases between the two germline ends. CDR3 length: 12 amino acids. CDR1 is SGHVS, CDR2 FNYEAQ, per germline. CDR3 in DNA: TGTGCCAGCAGCCCCACGGCAGATACGCAGTATTTT. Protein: CASSPTADTQYF.

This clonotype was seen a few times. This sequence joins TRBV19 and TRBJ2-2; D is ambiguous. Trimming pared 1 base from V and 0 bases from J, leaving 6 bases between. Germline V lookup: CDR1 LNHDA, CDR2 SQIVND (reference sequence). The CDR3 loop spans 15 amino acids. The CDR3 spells CASSIAATNTGELFF. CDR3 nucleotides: TGTGCCAGTAGTATAGCGGCCACGAACACCGGGGAGCTGTTTTTT. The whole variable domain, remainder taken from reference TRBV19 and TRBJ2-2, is DGGITQSPKYLFRKEGQNVTLSCEQNLNHDAMYWYRQDPGQGLRLIYYSQIVNDFQKGDIAEGYSVSREKKESFPLTVTSAQKNPTAFYLCASSIAATNTGELFFGEGSRLTVL.

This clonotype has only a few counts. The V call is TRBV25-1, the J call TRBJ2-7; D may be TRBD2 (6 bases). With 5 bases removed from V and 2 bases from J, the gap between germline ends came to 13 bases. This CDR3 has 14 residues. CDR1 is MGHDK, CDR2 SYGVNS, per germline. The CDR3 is CASSSAGTPYEQYF. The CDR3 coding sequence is TGTGCCAGCAGTTCCGCCGGGACTCCCTACGAGCAGTACTTC.